This T cell receptor beta chain is drawn from a study of shared clonotypes between healthy human individuals. This clone was picked up a small number of times. The germline gives CDR1 SGHDN, CDR2 FVKESK. The CDR3 extends over 13 amino acids. The V and J ends lost 3 bases and 3 bases respectively, with 8 bases between them. Clones were sequenced by immunoSEQ multiplex PCR, and TCRdb holds only the in-frame ones, with some missing. The profile shows roughly 640,000 clones, around 74% of them singletons. The material sequenced was memory CD4+ T cells sorted from blood. Subset reported: CD45RA-negative fraction. The chain couples TRBV14 to TRBJ1-1, with unresolved D. This receptor was identified in a woman aged 25 to 45 in good health. The CDR3 is CASSHGWDTEAFF. CDR3 DNA: TGTGCCAGCAGCCACGGATGGGACACTGAAGCTTTCTTT.